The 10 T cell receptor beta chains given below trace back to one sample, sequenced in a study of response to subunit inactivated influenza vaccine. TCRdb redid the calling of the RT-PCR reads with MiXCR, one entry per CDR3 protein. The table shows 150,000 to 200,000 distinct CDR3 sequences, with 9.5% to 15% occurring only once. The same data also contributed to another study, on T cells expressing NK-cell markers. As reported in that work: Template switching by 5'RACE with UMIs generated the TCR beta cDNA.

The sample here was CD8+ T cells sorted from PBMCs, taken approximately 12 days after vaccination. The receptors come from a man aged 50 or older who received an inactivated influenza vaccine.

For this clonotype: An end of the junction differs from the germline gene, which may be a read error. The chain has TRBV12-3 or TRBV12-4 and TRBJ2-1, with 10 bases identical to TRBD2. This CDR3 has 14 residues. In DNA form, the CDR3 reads TGTGCCAGCAGTATAGCGGGGGGTAGGGATGAGCAGTTCTTC. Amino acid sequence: CASSIAGGRDEQFF.

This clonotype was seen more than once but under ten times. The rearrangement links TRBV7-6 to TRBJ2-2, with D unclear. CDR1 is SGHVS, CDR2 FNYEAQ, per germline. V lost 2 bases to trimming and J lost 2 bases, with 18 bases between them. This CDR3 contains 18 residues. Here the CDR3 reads CASSLSPRTANNTGELFF. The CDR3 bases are TGTGCCAGCAGCTTATCGCCTCGGACGGCTAATAACACCGGGGAGCTGTTTTTT.

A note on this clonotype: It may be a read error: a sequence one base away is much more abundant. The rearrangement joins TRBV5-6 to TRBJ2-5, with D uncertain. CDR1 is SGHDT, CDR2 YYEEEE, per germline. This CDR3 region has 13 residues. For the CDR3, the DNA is TGTGCCATCAGCCTGGCTGGTCAAGAGACCCAGTACTTC. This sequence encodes CAISLAGQETQYF.

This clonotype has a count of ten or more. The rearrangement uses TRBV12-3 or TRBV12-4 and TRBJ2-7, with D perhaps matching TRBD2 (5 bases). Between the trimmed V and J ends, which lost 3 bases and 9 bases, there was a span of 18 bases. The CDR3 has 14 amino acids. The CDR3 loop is CASSLEPMDRGQYF. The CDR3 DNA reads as TGTGCCAGCAGTTTGGAACCTATGGATCGGGGGCAGTACTTC.

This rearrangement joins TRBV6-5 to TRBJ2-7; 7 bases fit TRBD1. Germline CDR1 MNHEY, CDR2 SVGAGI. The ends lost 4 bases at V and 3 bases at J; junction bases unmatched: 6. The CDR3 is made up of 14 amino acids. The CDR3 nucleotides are TGTGCCAGCAGTTTGTCGAGGGACAGCTACGAGCAGTACTTC. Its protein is CASSLSRDSYEQYF.

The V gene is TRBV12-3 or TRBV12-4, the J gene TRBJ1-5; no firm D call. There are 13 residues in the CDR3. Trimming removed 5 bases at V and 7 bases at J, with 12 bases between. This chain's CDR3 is CASSRSTYQPQHF. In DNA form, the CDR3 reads TGTGCCAGCAGTCGCTCCACCTACCAGCCCCAGCATTTT.

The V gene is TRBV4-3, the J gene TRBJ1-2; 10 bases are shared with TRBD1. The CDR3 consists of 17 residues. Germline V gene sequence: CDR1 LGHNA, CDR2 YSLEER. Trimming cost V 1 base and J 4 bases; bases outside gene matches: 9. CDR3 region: CASSQVATGGSRYGYTF. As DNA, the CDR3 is TGCGCCAGCAGCCAAGTGGCGACAGGGGGCTCACGCTATGGCTACACCTTC.

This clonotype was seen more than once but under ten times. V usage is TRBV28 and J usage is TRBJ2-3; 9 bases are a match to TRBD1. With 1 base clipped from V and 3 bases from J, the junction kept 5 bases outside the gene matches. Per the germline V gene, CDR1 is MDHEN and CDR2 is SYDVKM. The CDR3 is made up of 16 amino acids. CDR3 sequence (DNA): TGTGCCAGCAGTTTATTCATCGGGACAGGGACAGATACGCAGTATTTT. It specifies CASSLFIGTGTDTQYF.

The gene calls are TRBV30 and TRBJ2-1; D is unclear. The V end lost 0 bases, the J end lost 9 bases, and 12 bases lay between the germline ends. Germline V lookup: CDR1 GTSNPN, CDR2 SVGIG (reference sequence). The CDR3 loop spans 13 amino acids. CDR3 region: CAWSVLGWSEQFF. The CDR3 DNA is TGTGCCTGGAGTGTACTGGGGTGGAGTGAGCAGTTCTTC.

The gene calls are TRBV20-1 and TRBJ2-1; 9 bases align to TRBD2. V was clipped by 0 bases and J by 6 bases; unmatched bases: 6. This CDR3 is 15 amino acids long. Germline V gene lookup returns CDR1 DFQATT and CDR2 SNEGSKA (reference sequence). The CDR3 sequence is CSARDGLAGINEQFF. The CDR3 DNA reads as TGCAGTGCTAGAGATGGCCTAGCGGGAATCAATGAGCAGTTCTTC.